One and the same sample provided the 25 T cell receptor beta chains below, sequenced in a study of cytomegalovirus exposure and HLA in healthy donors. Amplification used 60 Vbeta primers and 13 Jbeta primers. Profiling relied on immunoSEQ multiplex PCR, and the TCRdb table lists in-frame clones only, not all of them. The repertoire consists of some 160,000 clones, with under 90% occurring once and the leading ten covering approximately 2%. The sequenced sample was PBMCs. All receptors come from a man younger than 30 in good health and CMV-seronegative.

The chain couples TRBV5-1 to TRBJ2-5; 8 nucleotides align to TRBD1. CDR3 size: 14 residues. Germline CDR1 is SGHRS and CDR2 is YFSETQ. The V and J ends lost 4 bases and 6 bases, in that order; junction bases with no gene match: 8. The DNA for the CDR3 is TGCGCCAGCAGCGTGACAGGGGACGGGAAGACCCAGTACTTC. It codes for CASSVTGDGKTQYF.

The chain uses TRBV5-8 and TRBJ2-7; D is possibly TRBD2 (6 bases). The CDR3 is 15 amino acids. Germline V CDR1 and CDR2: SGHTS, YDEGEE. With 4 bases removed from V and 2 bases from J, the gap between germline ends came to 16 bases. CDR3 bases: TGTGCCAGCAGCCGGGTGGCGGGGCGACCCTACGAGCAGTACTTC. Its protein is CASSRVAGRPYEQYF.

CDR3 amino acids: CASSRGLAVSYNEQFF. In DNA, the CDR3 is TGCGCCAGCAGCAGGGGACTAGCGGTCTCCTACAATGAGCAGTTCTTC. V gene TRBV5-1 combines with J gene TRBJ2-1; 11 nucleotides align to TRBD2. J lost 0 bases, V lost 4 bases, and 3 bases had no gene match. This CDR3 comprises 16 residues. Per the germline V gene, CDR1 is SGHRS and CDR2 is YFSETQ.

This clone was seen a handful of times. The CDR3 loop is CASSPSGEKLFF. CDR3 coding DNA: TGTGCCAGCTCCCCTTCAGGGGAAAAACTGTTTTTT. This chain links TRBV18 with TRBJ1-4, with TRBD1 as a possible D gene (5 bases). V gave up 6 bases and J gave up 8 bases, with 10 bases separating them. The CDR3 loop spans 12 amino acids. The germline gives CDR1 KGHSH, CDR2 LQKENI.

Here the CDR3 reads CASSTGLAGAYNEQFF. The DNA of the CDR3 is TGTGCCAGTAGTACCGGACTAGCGGGGGCCTACAATGAGCAGTTCTTC. The V gene is TRBV19, the J gene TRBJ2-1, with 13 bases aligning to TRBD2. The germline gives CDR1 LNHDA, CDR2 SQIVND (reference sequence). The CDR3 has 16 residues. Unmatched junction bases numbered 2, after V lost 4 bases and J lost 2 bases.

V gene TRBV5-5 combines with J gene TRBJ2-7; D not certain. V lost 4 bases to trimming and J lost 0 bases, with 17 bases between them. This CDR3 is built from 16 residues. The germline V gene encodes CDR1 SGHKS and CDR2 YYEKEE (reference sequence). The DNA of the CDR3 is TGTGCCAGCAGCCCGGTTCTACGGCAGGACTCCTACGAGCAGTACTTC. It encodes CASSPVLRQDSYEQYF.

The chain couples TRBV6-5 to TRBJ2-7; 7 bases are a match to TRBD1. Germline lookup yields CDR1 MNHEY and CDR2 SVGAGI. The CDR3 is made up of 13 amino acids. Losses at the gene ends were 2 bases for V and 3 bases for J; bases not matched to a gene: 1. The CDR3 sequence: CASSYGDSYEQYF. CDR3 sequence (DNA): TGTGCCAGCAGTTACGGGGACAGCTACGAGCAGTACTTC.

CDR3 sequence (DNA): TGCGCCAGCAGCCAAGATCCTACTAGCGGGATGCGTGAGCAGTTCTTC. As protein: CASSQDPTSGMREQFF. The chain has TRBV4-3 and TRBJ2-1, with 10 bases fitting TRBD2. This CDR3 is built from 16 residues. The V segment lost 0 bases and the J segment 9 bases; nucleotides outside the gene matches: 8. The V gene's germline CDR1 is LGHNA and CDR2 YSLEER.

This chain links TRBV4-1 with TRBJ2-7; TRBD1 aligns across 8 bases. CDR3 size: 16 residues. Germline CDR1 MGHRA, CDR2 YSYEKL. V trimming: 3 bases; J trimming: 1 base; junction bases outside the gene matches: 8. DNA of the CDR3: TGCGCCAGCAGCCAGGCAAGACAGGGGCGATCCTACGAGCAGTACTTC. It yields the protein CASSQARQGRSYEQYF.

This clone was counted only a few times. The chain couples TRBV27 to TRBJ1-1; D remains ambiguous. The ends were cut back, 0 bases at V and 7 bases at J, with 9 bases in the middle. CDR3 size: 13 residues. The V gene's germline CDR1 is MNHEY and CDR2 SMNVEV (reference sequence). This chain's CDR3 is CASSLSGSGEAFF. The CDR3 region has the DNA TGTGCCAGCAGTTTATCGGGCAGTGGTGAAGCTTTCTTT.

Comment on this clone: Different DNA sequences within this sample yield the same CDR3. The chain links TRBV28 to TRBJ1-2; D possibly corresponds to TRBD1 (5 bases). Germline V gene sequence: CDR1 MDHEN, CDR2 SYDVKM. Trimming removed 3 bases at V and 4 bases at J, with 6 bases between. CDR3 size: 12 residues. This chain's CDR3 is CASSLGLYGYTF. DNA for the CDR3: TGTGCCAGCAGTTTGGGGCTCTATGGCTACACCTTC.

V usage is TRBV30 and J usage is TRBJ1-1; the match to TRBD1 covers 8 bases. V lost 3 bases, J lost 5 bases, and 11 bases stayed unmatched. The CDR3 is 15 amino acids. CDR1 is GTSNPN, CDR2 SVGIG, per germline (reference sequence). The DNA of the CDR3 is TGTGCCTGGAGCCTCCCCGGACAGGGAGGAACTGAAGCTTTCTTT. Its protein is CAWSLPGQGGTEAFF.

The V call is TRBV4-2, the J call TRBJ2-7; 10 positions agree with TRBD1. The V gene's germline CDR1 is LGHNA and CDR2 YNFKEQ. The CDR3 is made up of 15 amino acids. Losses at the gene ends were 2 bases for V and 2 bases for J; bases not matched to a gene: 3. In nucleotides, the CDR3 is TGTGCCAGCAGCCAATGGGACAGGGGAACCTACGAGCAGTACTTC. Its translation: CASSQWDRGTYEQYF.

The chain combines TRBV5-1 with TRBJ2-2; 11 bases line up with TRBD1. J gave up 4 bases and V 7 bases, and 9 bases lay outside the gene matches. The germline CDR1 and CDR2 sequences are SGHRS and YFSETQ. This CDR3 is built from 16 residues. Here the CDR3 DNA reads TGCGCCAGCGGGCCGGGACAGGGGGTATTCACCGGGGAGCTGTTTTTT. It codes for CASGPGQGVFTGELFF.

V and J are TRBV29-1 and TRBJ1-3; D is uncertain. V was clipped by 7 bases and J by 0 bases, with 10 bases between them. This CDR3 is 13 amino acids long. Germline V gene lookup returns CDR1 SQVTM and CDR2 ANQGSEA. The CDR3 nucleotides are TGCAGCGGTTACAGTAACTCTGGAAACACCATATATTTT. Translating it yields CSGYSNSGNTIYF.

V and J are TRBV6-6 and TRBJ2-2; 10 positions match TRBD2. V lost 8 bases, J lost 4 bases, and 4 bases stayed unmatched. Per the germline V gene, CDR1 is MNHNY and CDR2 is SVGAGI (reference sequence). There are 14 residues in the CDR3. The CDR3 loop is CASGSSGGTGELFF. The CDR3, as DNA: TGTGCCAGCGGATCTAGCGGGGGCACCGGGGAGCTGTTTTTT.

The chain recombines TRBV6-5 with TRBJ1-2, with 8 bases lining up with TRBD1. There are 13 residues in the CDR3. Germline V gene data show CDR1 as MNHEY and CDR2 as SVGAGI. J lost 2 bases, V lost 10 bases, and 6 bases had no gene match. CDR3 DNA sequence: TGTGCCATCCGACAGGGGCCGAACTATGGCTACACCTTC. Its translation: CAIRQGPNYGYTF.

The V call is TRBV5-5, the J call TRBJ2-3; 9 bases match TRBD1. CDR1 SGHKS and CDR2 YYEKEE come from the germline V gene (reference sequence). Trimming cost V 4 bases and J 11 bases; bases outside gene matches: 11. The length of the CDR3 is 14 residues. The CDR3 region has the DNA TGTGCCAGCAGCACCATGACAGGGGGTGGCGGGCAGTATTTT. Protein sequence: CASSTMTGGGGQYF.

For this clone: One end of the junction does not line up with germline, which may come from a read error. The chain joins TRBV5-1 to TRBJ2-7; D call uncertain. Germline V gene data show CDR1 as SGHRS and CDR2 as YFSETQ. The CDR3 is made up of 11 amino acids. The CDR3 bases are TGCGCCAGCAGCTTGGCGTCAGAACCCGTCTTC. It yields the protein CASSLASEPVF.

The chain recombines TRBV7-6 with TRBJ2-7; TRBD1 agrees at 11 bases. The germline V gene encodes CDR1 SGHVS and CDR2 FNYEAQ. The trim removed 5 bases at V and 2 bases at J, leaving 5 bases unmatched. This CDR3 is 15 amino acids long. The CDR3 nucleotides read TGTGCCAGCAGCCCAGGGACAGGGGGTCCCTACGAGCAGTACTTC. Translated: CASSPGTGGPYEQYF.

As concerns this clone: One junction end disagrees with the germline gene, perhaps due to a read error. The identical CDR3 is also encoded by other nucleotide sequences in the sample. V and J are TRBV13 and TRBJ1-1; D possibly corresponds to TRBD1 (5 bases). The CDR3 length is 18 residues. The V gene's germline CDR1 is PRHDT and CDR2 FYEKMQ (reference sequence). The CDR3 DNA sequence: TGTGCTAGCAGCTTAAGGTCGGGACTAACCGTTCGGGGAACTGAAGCTTTCTTT. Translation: CASSLRSGLTVRGTEAFF.

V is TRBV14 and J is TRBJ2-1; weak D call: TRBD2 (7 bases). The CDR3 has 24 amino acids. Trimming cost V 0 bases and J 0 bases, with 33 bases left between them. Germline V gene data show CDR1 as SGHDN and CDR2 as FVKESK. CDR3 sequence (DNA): TGTGCCAGCAGCCAAGATAGGGGGAGGGCCATCCCGGGGTCAAGTACGAACTCCTACAATGAGCAGTTCTTC. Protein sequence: CASSQDRGRAIPGSSTNSYNEQFF.

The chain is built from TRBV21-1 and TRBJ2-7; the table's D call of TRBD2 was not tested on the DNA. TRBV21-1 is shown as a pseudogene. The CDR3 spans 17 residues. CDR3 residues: CASSMRSDGNLSGEQYF. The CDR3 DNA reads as TGTGCCAGCAGCATGCGCTCGGACGGGAACCTTTCGGGGGAGCAGTACTTC.

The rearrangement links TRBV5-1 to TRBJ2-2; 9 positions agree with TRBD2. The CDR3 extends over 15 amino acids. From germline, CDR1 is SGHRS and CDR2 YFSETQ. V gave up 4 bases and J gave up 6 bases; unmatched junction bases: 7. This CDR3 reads CASSPGLAGSGELFF. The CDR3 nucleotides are TGCGCCAGCAGCCCGGGACTAGCTGGATCCGGGGAGCTGTTTTTT. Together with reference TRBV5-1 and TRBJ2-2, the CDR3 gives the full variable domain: KAGVTQTPRYLIKTRGQQVTLSCSPISGHRSVSWYQQTPGQGLQFLFEYFSETQRNKGNFPGRFSGRQFSNSRSEMNVSTLELGDSALYLCASSPGLAGSGELFFGEGSRLTVL.

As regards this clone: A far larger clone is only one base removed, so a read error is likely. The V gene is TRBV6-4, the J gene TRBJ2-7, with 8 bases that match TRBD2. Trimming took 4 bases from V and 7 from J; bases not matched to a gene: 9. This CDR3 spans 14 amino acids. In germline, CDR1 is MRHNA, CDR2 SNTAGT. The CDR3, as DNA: TGTGCCAGCAGTGTGGAGACTAGCGCCCAGGAGCAGTACTTC. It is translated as CASSVETSAQEQYF.